These 29 T cell receptor beta chains share one sample of origin, sequenced in a study of blood T cell repertoires in COVID-19. Repertoires were generated with immunoSEQ multiplex PCR, while TCRdb's copy carries only in-frame clones and drops some. The table lists tens of thousands of clones, 70% to 90% of them singletons. The sample taken for sequencing was peripheral blood. These receptors originate from a woman aged 80 or over in a cohort sampled during active or convalescent COVID-19.

The chain uses TRBV30 and TRBJ2-5, with D tentatively TRBD2 (7 bases). The CDR3 is made up of 14 amino acids. V was pared by 2 bases and J by 5 bases, with 15 bases between. Germline loops: CDR1 GTSNPN, CDR2 SVGIG (reference sequence). The chain's CDR3 is CAWSLKGGGETQYF. Here the CDR3 DNA reads TGTGCCTGGAGTCTAAAGGGGGGGGGCGAGACCCAGTACTTC.

The chain recombines TRBV3-1 (or the pseudogene TRBV3-2) with TRBJ1-1; D is ambiguous. Trimming left V 4 bases short and J 1 base short, with 16 bases between. The germline V gene has CDR1 LGHDT and CDR2 YNNKEL (reference sequence). CDR3 length: 16 amino acids. The CDR3 reads CASSLGVVEANTEAFF. The CDR3 nucleotides read TGTGCCAGCAGCCTCGGGGTGGTGGAAGCGAACACTGAAGCTTTCTTT.

The chain is built from TRBV5-1 and TRBJ1-2; TRBD1 matches 9 bases. The length of the CDR3 is 14 residues. V shed 4 bases and J 3 bases; nucleotides not matched to a gene: 4. Germline V gene lookup returns CDR1 SGHRS and CDR2 YFSETQ. CDR3: CASSRDRADYGYTF. DNA for the CDR3: TGCGCCAGCAGCCGGGACAGGGCGGACTATGGCTACACCTTC. Full variable domain (missing parts from reference TRBV5-1 and TRBJ1-2): KAGVTQTPRYLIKTRGQQVTLSCSPISGHRSVSWYQQTPGQGLQFLFEYFSETQRNKGNFPGRFSGRQFSNSRSEMNVSTLELGDSALYLCASSRDRADYGYTFGSGTRLTVV.

The table lists this clone with a count of one. The genes are TRBV7-2 and TRBJ2-5, with 9 bases identical to TRBD1. CDR3 length: 15 residues. Germline CDR1 reads SGHTA; CDR2 reads FQGNSA. Trimming at V came to 4 bases and at J to 1 base, leaving 4 bases not matched to a gene. DNA of the CDR3: TGTGCCAGCAGCTCGGGACAGGGTCGCCAAGAGACCCAGTACTTC. Protein sequence: CASSSGQGRQETQYF.

V and J are TRBV6-6 and TRBJ2-1, with D tentatively TRBD2 (5 bases). V was cut by 6 bases and J by 5 bases, with 14 bases left in between. Germline V CDR1 and CDR2: MNHNY, SVGAGI (reference sequence). The CDR3 has 14 amino acids. The CDR3 DNA follows: TGTGCCAGCAGCCGTGGCGGGCGGAACAATGAGCAGTTCTTC. This translates into CASSRGGRNNEQFF.

This chain joins TRBV3-1 (or the pseudogene TRBV3-2) and TRBJ1-3, with a tentative D call TRBD1 (5 bases). V was trimmed by 5 bases and J by 4 bases, leaving 15 bases between them. Germline V CDR1 and CDR2: LGHDT, YNNKEL (reference sequence). The CDR3 totals 15 residues. The CDR3 is CASSLRRGLGNTIYF. CDR3 DNA sequence: TGTGCCAGCAGCTTAAGGAGGGGACTAGGAAACACCATATATTTT.

The table lists this clone with a few counts. The V and J genes are TRBV6-1 and TRBJ2-3; 10 nucleotides line up with TRBD2. This CDR3 is 17 amino acids long. V gave up 4 bases and J gave up 2 bases; unmatched junction bases: 9. Germline V gene sequence: CDR1 MNHNS, CDR2 SASEGT. The CDR3 nucleotides are TGTGCCAGCAGTGGTAGCGGGAGGTCGTGGGTCACAGATACGCAGTATTTT. Translating it yields CASSGSGRSWVTDTQYF.

The CDR3 sequence: CAISGGAPSGNTIYF. CDR3 sequence (DNA): TGTGCCATCAGTGGCGGTGCCCCCTCTGGAAACACCATATATTTT. This chain joins TRBV10-3 and TRBJ1-3, with D hard to call. The CDR3 length is 15 residues. V was shortened by 4 bases and J by 0 bases, with 10 bases between the two germline ends. Germline V lookup: CDR1 ENHRY, CDR2 SYGVKD.

This chain uses TRBV27 with TRBJ1-5; 7 bases line up with TRBD1. The CDR3 has 18 residues. The germline V gene encodes CDR1 MNHEY and CDR2 SMNVEV (reference sequence). V dropped 2 bases and J dropped 2; count of bases not matched to a gene: 12. The CDR3 DNA reads TGTGCCAGCAGTTTAAGTGGGACAGACCACCGGGGCAATCAGCCCCAGCATTTT. It codes for CASSLSGTDHRGNQPQHF.

The CDR3 nucleotides are TGTGCCTCCCGCGGACTAGCGTCGTCCTACAATGAGCAGTTCTTC. Encoded protein: CASRGLASSYNEQFF. This chain connects TRBV11-3 to TRBJ2-1; 9 bases match TRBD2. The CDR3 has 15 amino acids. V was clipped by 11 bases and J by 1 base; unmatched bases: 9. The germline gives CDR1 SGHNT, CDR2 YENEEA. The entire variable domain, with the rest obtained from reference TRBV11-3 and TRBJ2-1, is as follows: EAGVVQSPRYKIIEKKQPVAFWCNPISGHNTLYWYLQNLGQGPELLIRYENEEAVDDSQLPKDRFSAERLKGVDSTLKIQPAELGDSAVYLCASRGLASSYNEQFFGPGTRLTVL.

The CDR3 region has the DNA TGTGCCAGCAGCCGTACGAGGGGGTACACCGGGGAGCTGTTTTTT. The encoded protein is CASSRTRGYTGELFF. The chain has TRBV11-3 and TRBJ2-2, with a possible D match to TRBD1 (6 bases). Trimming shortened V by 5 bases and J by 3 bases, and 13 bases separated the two germline ends. Germline-derived CDR1 and CDR2 are SGHNT and YENEEA. The CDR3 is made up of 15 amino acids.

J is TRBJ1-1 and V is TRBV28, with no clear D. The CDR3 has 11 amino acids. CDR1 is MDHEN, CDR2 SYDVKM, per germline. Trimming cost V 9 bases and J 4 bases, with 9 bases left between them. CDR3 coding DNA: TGTGCCAGTTTCGATAGCACTGAAGCTTTCTTT. It yields the protein CASFDSTEAFF.

The V gene is TRBV24-1, the J gene TRBJ2-3, with TRBD2 matching 11 bases. J was trimmed by 5 bases and V by 5 bases; bases with no gene match: 8. The CDR3 spans 16 residues. The germline V gene has CDR1 KGHDR and CDR2 SFDVKD. CDR3 bases: TGTGCCACCAGTGGCCCCGGGACTAGCGGAGTAGATACGCAGTATTTT. This translates into CATSGPGTSGVDTQYF.

The V and J genes are TRBV9 and TRBJ1-3; D perhaps matches TRBD1 (6 bases). CDR1 and CDR2 from the germline V gene are SGDLS and YYNGEE. Trimming took 3 bases from V and 2 from J, leaving 15 bases between them. The CDR3 length is 16 residues. In DNA, the CDR3 is TGTGCCAGCAGCGGGCGGACAGTCCTCGCTGGAAACACCATATATTTT. The encoded protein is CASSGRTVLAGNTIYF.

The chain employs TRBV27 and TRBJ2-2, with D perhaps TRBD2 (5 bases). V was pared by 6 bases and J by 2 bases, with 10 bases between. The CDR3 runs to 14 residues. Germline V gene sequence: CDR1 MNHEY, CDR2 SMNVEV (reference sequence). CDR3 DNA sequence: TGTGCCAGCAGCCGAGGGCAAAACACCGGGGAGCTGTTTTTT. Its protein product is CASSRGQNTGELFF.

This rearrangement joins TRBV5-1 to TRBJ2-7; 8 bases agree with TRBD1. The CDR3 is made up of 14 amino acids. Germline CDR1 and CDR2: SGHRS and YFSETQ. V lost 5 bases and J lost 2; bases outside the gene matches: 6. The CDR3 nucleotides read TGCGCCAGCAGGGAGGACAGGGCAGCCTACGAGCAGTACTTC. This translates into CASREDRAAYEQYF.

V gene TRBV7-3 combines with J gene TRBJ1-2; D unresolved. Germline assignment: CDR1 SGHTA and CDR2 FQGTGA. The CDR3 length is 14 residues. V was pared by 5 bases and J by 7 bases, with 17 bases between. The CDR3 coding sequence is TGTGCCAGCAGCCCATCGGGAGCAGTTTCTGGCTACACCTTC. Translated: CASSPSGAVSGYTF.

The chain links TRBV11-2 to TRBJ1-2, with 11 bases lining up with TRBD1. Losses at the gene ends were 3 bases for V and 7 bases for J; bases not matched to a gene: 7. CDR1 is SGHAT, CDR2 FQNNGV, per germline. The CDR3 covers 15 residues. Here the CDR3 DNA reads TGTGCCAGCAGCTTGAACGGACAGGGGGCAGGTGGCTACACCTTC. Residues: CASSLNGQGAGGYTF.

The CDR3 nucleotides read TGTGCCAGCAGCAATTTAGGAGGGGTGAATTGGCGGAGACCCTACGAGCAGTACGTC. Translation gives CASSNLGGVNWRRPYEQYV. The genes are TRBV21-1 and TRBJ2-7; TRBD2 is taken as the D call from the table, unchecked against the DNA. TRBV21-1 has pseudogene status. The CDR3 runs to 19 residues.

The chain links TRBV7-2 to TRBJ2-1, with 12 bases identical to TRBD2. J lost 3 bases, V lost 3 bases, and 3 bases had no gene match. The germline CDR1 and CDR2 sequences are SGHTA and FQGNSA. The CDR3 contains 16 residues. In DNA form, the CDR3 reads TGTGCCAGCAGCTTTCTACTAGCGGGAGGCTACAATGAGCAGTTCTTC. Encoded protein: CASSFLLAGGYNEQFF.

The rearrangement joins TRBV5-1 to TRBJ2-3; 8 bases are shared with TRBD2. The CDR3 spans 16 residues. Germline V gives CDR1 SGHRS, CDR2 YFSETQ. The V segment lost 7 bases and the J segment 6 bases; nucleotides outside the gene matches: 16. CDR3 DNA: TGCGCCAGCTCCGGGGCAACCGGGAGGGCCGTGGATACGCAGTATTTT. It encodes CASSGATGRAVDTQYF. The full variable domain, its missing parts supplied by reference TRBV5-1 and TRBJ2-3, is KAGVTQTPRYLIKTRGQQVTLSCSPISGHRSVSWYQQTPGQGLQFLFEYFSETQRNKGNFPGRFSGRQFSNSRSEMNVSTLELGDSALYLCASSGATGRAVDTQYFGPGTRLTVL.

The chain uses TRBV5-1 and TRBJ1-1; no definite D call. The CDR3 has 14 residues. With 5 bases removed from V and 1 base from J, the gap between germline ends came to 12 bases. Germline V gene data show CDR1 as SGHRS and CDR2 as YFSETQ. CDR3 nucleotide sequence: TGCGCCAGCAGGATGCGGCTTACGAACACTGAAGCTTTCTTT. Amino acid sequence: CASRMRLTNTEAFF.

This clone was seen just once. The chain has TRBV28 and TRBJ1-2; D remains ambiguous. From germline, CDR1 is MDHEN and CDR2 SYDVKM. This CDR3 is 12 amino acids long. V shed 6 bases and J shed 3 bases, with 8 bases lying between them. The CDR3 nucleotides read TGTGCCAGCAGCCCCTCTGACTATGGCTACACCTTC. Protein: CASSPSDYGYTF.

The chain is built from TRBV30 and TRBJ1-6; 7 bases match TRBD1. Germline V CDR1 and CDR2: GTSNPN, SVGIG (reference sequence). The V segment lost 2 bases and the J segment 10 bases; nucleotides outside the gene matches: 2. The CDR3 covers 12 residues. The CDR3 DNA sequence: TGTGCCTGGAGTCAGGGGGGATCACCCCTCCACTTT. Translated: CAWSQGGSPLHF.

The V and J genes are TRBV28 and TRBJ1-5; D perhaps matches TRBD1 (5 bases). Germline V lookup: CDR1 MDHEN, CDR2 SYDVKM. CDR3 length equals 13 residues. Trimming stripped 8 bases from V and 0 bases from J, with 8 bases between. Here the CDR3 reads CASDSYSNQPQHF. The CDR3 DNA reads as TGTGCCAGCGACAGTTATAGCAATCAGCCCCAGCATTTT. Filled out from reference TRBV28 and TRBJ1-5, the complete variable domain reads DVKVTQSSRYLVKRTGEKVFLECVQDMDHENMFWYRQDPGLGLRLIYFSYDVKMKEKGDIPEGYSVSREKKERFSLILESASTNQTSMYLCASDSYSNQPQHFGDGTRLSIL.

This chain connects TRBV3-1 (or the pseudogene TRBV3-2) to TRBJ1-2; no clear D. V lost 1 base and J 8 bases, leaving 5 bases between the germline ends. This CDR3 is built from 11 residues. CDR1 LGHDT and CDR2 YNNKEL come from the germline V gene (reference sequence). The CDR3 is CASSQGGGYTF. CDR3 nucleotides: TGTGCCAGCAGCCAAGGAGGGGGCTACACCTTC.

The chain recombines TRBV6-5 with TRBJ1-2; maybe TRBD1 (5 bases). V shed 2 bases and J shed 8 bases, with 12 bases lying between them. CDR1 is MNHEY, CDR2 SVGAGI, per germline. The CDR3 has 13 amino acids. CDR3: CASSYGQGEGYTF. The CDR3, as DNA: TGTGCCAGCAGTTACGGGCAGGGTGAAGGCTACACCTTC.

This chain joins TRBV28 and TRBJ2-3, with D possibly matching TRBD2 (5 bases). This CDR3 has 14 residues. Trimming shortened V by 5 bases and J by 5 bases, and 14 bases separated the two germline ends. The V gene's germline CDR1 is MDHEN and CDR2 SYDVKM. The CDR3 bases are TGTGCCAGCAGTCCCCTAGCAGAGGGAGATACGCAGTATTTT. The encoded protein is CASSPLAEGDTQYF. The full variable domain, in which reference TRBV28 and TRBJ2-3 provide the parts outside the CDR3, is DVKVTQSSRYLVKRTGEKVFLECVQDMDHENMFWYRQDPGLGLRLIYFSYDVKMKEKGDIPEGYSVSREKKERFSLILESASTNQTSMYLCASSPLAEGDTQYFGPGTRLTVL.

In its sample, this clone was seen a few times. The chain is built from TRBV11-1 and TRBJ1-1; the D is unclear. Trimming pared 5 bases from V and 4 bases from J, leaving 14 bases between. Looked up from germline, CDR1 is SGHAT and CDR2 is FQDESV (reference sequence). This CDR3 is 14 amino acids long. In nucleotides, the CDR3 is TGTGCCAGCAGCCTAGGGCGAGGAGGCACTGAAGCTTTCTTT. This gives the protein CASSLGRGGTEAFF.